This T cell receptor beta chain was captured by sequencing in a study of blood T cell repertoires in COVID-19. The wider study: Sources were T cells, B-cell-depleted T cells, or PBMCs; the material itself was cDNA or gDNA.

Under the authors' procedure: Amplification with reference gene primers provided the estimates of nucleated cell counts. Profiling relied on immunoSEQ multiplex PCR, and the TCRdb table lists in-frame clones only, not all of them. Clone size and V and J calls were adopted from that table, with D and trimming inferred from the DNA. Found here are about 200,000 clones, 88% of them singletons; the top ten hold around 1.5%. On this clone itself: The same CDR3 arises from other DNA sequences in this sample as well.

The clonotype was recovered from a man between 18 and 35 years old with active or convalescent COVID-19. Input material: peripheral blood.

CDR3 region: CASSSTSGRAYEQYF. The CDR3 nucleotides read TGTGCCAGCAGCTCGACTAGCGGGCGCGCTTACGAGCAGTACTTC. The chain links TRBV11-2 to TRBJ2-7, with TRBD2 matching 10 bases. Unmatched junction bases numbered 7, after V lost 4 bases and J lost 4 bases. This CDR3 has 15 amino acids. Germline CDR1 reads SGHAT; CDR2 reads FQNNGV.